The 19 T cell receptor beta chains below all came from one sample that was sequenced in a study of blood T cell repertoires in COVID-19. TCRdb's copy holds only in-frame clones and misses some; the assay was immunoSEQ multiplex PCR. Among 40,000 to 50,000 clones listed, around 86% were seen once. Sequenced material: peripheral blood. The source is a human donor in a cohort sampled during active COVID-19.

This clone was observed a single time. The CDR3 bases are TGTGCCAGCAGCTTAGGAGAGGTTAGCTCCTACGAGCAGTACTTC. Protein product: CASSLGEVSSYEQYF. The genes are TRBV13 and TRBJ2-7; unclear D gene. CDR3 size: 15 residues. Looked up from germline, CDR1 is PRHDT and CDR2 is FYEKMQ (reference sequence). Trimming took off 0 bases at V and 0 bases at J, with 9 bases between the two ends. The full variable domain, rest sourced from reference TRBV13 and TRBJ2-7, is AAGVIQSPRHLIKEKRETATLKCYPIPRHDTVYWYQQGPGQDPQFLISFYEKMQSDKGSIPDRFSAQQFSDYHSELNMSSLELGDSALYFCASSLGEVSSYEQYFGPGTRLTVT.

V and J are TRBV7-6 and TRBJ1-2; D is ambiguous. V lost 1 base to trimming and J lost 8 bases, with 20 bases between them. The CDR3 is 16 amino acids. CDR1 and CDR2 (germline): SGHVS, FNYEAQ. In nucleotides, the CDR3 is TGTGCCAGCAGCTTAGTCATACGTCAACCCCCGAGGGGCTACACCTTC. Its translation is CASSLVIRQPPRGYTF.

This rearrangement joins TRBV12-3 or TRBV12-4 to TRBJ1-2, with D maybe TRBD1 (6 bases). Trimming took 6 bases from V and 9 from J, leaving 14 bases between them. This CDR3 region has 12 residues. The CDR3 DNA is TGTGCCAGCAGGGGGGCCGCGGGTCGCTACACCTTC. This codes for CASRGAAGRYTF.

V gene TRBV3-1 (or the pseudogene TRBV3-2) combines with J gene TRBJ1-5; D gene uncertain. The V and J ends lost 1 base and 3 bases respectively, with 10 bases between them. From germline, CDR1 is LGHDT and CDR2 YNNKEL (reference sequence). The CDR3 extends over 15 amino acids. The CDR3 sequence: CASSQGGQLNQPQHF. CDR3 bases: TGTGCCAGCAGCCAAGGAGGGCAGCTCAATCAGCCCCAGCATTTT.

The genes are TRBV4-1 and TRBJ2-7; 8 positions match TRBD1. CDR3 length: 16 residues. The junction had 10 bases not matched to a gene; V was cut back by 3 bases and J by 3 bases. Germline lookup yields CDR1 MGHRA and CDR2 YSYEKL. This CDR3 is CASSHSPGGAGYEQYF. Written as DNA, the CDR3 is TGCGCCAGCAGCCACTCCCCAGGGGGCGCTGGCTACGAGCAGTACTTC.

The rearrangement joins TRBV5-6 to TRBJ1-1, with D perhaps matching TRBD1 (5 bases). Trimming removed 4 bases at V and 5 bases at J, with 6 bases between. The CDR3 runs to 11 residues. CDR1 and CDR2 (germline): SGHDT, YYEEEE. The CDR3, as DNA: TGTGCCAGCAGCCGGGGGACTGAAGCTTTCTTT. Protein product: CASSRGTEAFF.

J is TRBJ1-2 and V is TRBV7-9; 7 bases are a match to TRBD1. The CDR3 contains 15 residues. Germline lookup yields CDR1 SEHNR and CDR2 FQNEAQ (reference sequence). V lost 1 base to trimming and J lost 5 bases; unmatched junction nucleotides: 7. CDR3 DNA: TGTGCCAGCAGCTTAGGACGGGACAGCCCGTATGGCTACACCTTC. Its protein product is CASSLGRDSPYGYTF.

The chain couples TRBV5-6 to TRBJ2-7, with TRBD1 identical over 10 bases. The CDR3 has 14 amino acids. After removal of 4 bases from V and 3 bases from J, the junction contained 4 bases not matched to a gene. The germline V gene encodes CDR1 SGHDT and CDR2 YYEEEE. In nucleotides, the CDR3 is TGTGCCAGCAGCCTAGGACAGGGGGACTACGAGCAGTACTTC. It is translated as CASSLGQGDYEQYF.

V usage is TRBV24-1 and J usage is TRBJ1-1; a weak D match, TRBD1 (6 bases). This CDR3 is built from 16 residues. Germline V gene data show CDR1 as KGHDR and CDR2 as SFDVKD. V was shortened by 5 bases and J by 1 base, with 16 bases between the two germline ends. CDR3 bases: TGTGCCACCAGTGTGAATCGACAGGCGGGGAACACTGAAGCTTTCTTT. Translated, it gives CATSVNRQAGNTEAFF.

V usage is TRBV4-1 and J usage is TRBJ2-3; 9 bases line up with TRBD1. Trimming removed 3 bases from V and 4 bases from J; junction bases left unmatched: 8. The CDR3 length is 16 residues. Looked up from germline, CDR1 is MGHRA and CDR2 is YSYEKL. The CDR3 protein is CASSHLLRQGADTQYF. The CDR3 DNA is TGCGCCAGCAGCCACCTACTAAGACAGGGGGCAGATACGCAGTATTTT.

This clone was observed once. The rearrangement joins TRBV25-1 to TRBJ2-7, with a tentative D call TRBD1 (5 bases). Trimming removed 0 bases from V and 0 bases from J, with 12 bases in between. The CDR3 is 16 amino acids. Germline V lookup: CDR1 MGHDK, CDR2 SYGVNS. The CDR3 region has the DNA TGTGCCAGCAGTGAATATAAGGGGCCAAGCTCCTACGAGCAGTACTTC. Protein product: CASSEYKGPSSYEQYF.

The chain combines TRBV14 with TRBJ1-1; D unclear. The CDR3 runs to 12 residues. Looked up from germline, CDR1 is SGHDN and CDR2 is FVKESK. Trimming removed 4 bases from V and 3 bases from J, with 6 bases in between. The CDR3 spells CASSPQDTEAFF. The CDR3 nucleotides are TGTGCCAGCAGCCCCCAGGACACTGAAGCTTTCTTT.

The CDR3 sequence: CASSLTLNTEAFF. The CDR3 coding sequence is TGTGCCAGCAGTCTGACACTGAACACTGAAGCTTTCTTT. The genes are TRBV6-5 and TRBJ1-1; D not certain. Germline V gives CDR1 MNHEY, CDR2 SVGAGI. The V end lost 5 bases, the J end lost 0 bases, and 7 bases lay between the germline ends. The CDR3 spans 13 residues.

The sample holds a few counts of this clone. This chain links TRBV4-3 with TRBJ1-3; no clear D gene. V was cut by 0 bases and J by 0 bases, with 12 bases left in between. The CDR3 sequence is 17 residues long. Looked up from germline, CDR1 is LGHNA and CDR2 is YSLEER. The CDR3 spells CASSQESYRSSGNTIYF. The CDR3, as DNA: TGCGCCAGCAGCCAAGAATCGTACCGGAGCTCTGGAAACACCATATATTTT.

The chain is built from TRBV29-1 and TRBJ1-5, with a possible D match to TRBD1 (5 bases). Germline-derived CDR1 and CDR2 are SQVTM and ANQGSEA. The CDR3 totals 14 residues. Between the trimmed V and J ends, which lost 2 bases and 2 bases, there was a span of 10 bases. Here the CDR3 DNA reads TGCAGCGTTGAAACCTCGGGGGGCAATCAGCCCCAGCATTTT. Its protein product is CSVETSGGNQPQHF.

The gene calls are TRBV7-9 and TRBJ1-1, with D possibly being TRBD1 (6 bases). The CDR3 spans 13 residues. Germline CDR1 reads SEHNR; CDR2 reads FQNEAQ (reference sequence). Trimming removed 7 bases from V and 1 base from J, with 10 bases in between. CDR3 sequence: CASTRQENTEAFF. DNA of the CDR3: TGTGCCAGCACCCGACAGGAGAACACTGAAGCTTTCTTT. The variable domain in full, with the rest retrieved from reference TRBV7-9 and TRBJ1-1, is DTGVSQNPRHKITKRGQNVTFRCDPISEHNRLYWYRQTLGQGPEFLTYFQNEAQLEKSRLLSDRFSAERPKGSFSTLEIQRTEQGDSAMYLCASTRQENTEAFFGQGTRLTVV.

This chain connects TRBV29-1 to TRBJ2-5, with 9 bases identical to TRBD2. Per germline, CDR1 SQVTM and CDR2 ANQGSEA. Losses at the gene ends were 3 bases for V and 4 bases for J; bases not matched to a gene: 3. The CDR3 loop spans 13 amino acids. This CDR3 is CSVDLAGRETQYF. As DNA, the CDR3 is TGCAGCGTTGATCTAGCGGGGAGAGAGACCCAGTACTTC.

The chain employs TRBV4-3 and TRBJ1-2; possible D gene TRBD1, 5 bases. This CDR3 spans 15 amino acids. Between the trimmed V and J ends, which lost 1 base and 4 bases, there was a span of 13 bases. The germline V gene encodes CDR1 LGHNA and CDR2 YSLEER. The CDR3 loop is CASSQGGLQLYGYTF. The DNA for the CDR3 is TGCGCCAGCAGCCAAGGGGGACTGCAGCTCTATGGCTACACCTTC.

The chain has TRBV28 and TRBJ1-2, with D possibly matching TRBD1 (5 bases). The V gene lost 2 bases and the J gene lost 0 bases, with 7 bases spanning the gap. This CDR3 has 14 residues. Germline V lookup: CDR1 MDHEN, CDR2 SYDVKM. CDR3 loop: CASSLGTSNYGYTF. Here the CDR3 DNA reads TGTGCCAGCAGTTTAGGGACTTCTAACTATGGCTACACCTTC.